A selection of T cell receptor beta chains follows, all from one sample in a study of response to subunit inactivated influenza vaccine. TCRdb recomputed calls from the RT-PCR reads with MiXCR, one row per CDR3 protein. Here the sample spans 700,000 to 900,000 distinct CDR3 sequences, 21% being singletons. Sequences were derived from PBMCs from blood, sampled more than 4 days after vaccination. These receptors were collected from a man aged 45-60 years who received an inactivated influenza vaccine. Both conserved end residues are part of each CDR3. Each record gives: clone size, V gene, J gene, D gene, CDR3 DNA, CDR3 protein. D genes are given only for firm matches. Clone size is given for some rows only: seen once, a few or many times, or a class if the clone is expanded.

clone_size: NA
v_call: TRBV28
j_call: TRBJ2-1
d_call: TRBD2
cdr3_nt: TGTGCCATCCAAGCGGGAGGGCCCTACAATGAGCAGTTCTTC
cdr3_aa: CAIQAGGPYNEQFF

clone_size: few
v_call: TRBV5-1
j_call: TRBJ1-5
d_call: NA
cdr3_nt: TGCGCCAGCAGCGCCCAGGGCTCGGGTCAGCCCCAGCATTTT
cdr3_aa: CASSAQGSGQPQHF

clone_size: few
v_call: TRBV10-3
j_call: TRBJ1-1
d_call: NA
cdr3_nt: TGTGCCATCAGTGAGGAACGGGCTTTGAACACTGAAGCTTTCTTT
cdr3_aa: CAISEERALNTEAFF

clone_size: few
v_call: TRBV10-1
j_call: TRBJ2-7
d_call: TRBD1
cdr3_nt: TGCGCCAGCAGTGCTGGGACAGGGGACGAGCAGTACTTC
cdr3_aa: CASSAGTGDEQYF

clone_size: NA
v_call: TRBV7-9
j_call: TRBJ2-1
d_call: TRBD2
cdr3_nt: TGTGCCAGCAGCCCCGGACTAGATTTGGTAGAGCAGTTCTTC
cdr3_aa: CASSPGLDLVEQFF

clone_size: NA
v_call: TRBV6-5
j_call: TRBJ1-2
d_call: NA
cdr3_nt: TGTGCCAGCAGTTACTCCCACAGAGGTGGCTACACCTTC
cdr3_aa: CASSYSHRGGYTF

clone_size: few
v_call: TRBV5-1
j_call: TRBJ1-2
d_call: TRBD1
cdr3_nt: TGCGCCAGCAGCTTGTACGGCCTCCCAGACAGGGACTATGGCTACACCTTC
cdr3_aa: CASSLYGLPDRDYGYTF

clone_size: few
v_call: TRBV10-3
j_call: TRBJ2-1
d_call: TRBD2
cdr3_nt: TGTGCCATCAGTTCTTCTAGCGGGGATAAGGAGCAGTTCTTC
cdr3_aa: CAISSSSGDKEQFF

clone_size: NA
v_call: TRBV3-1
j_call: TRBJ2-2
d_call: NA
cdr3_nt: TGTGCCAGCAGTCACGTCTTAGGACAAGGGAACACCGGGGAGCTGTTTTTT
cdr3_aa: CASSHVLGQGNTGELFF

clone_size: few
v_call: TRBV20-1
j_call: TRBJ2-1
d_call: NA
cdr3_nt: TGCAGCGAATCGATCTCGGATGAGCAGTTCTTC
cdr3_aa: CSESISDEQFF

clone_size: few
v_call: TRBV4-3
j_call: TRBJ2-5
d_call: NA
cdr3_nt: TGCGCCAGCAGCCAAGATCAGATAGTGAGGGAGACCCAGTACTTC
cdr3_aa: CASSQDQIVRETQYF

clone_size: few
v_call: TRBV7-9
j_call: TRBJ2-1
d_call: NA
cdr3_nt: TGTGCCAGCAGGGCCGGGGGAGGTCATGAGCAGTTCTTC
cdr3_aa: CASRAGGGHEQFF

clone_size: NA
v_call: TRBV9
j_call: TRBJ2-1
d_call: NA
cdr3_nt: TGTGCCAGCAGCGTAGTGGCCAATGAGCAGTTCTTC
cdr3_aa: CASSVVANEQFF

clone_size: many
v_call: TRBV24-1
j_call: TRBJ2-2
d_call: TRBD2
cdr3_nt: TGTGCCACCAGTGAACCGGGACTAGCGGGAGACACCGGGGAGCTGTTTTTT
cdr3_aa: CATSEPGLAGDTGELFF

clone_size: few
v_call: TRBV18
j_call: TRBJ2-1
d_call: NA
cdr3_nt: TGTGCCAGCTCACCACGGGGGCTAAGCTACAATGAGCAGTTCTTC
cdr3_aa: CASSPRGLSYNEQFF

clone_size: few
v_call: TRBV24-1
j_call: TRBJ2-5
d_call: NA
cdr3_nt: TGTGCCACCAGTGATTTCCGGGGGGCAGAAGAGACCCAGTACTTC
cdr3_aa: CATSDFRGAEETQYF

clone_size: few
v_call: TRBV5-5
j_call: TRBJ2-2
d_call: TRBD2
cdr3_nt: TGTGCCAGCAGAACACTAGCGGGGGGCCTCAACACCGGGGAGCTGTTTTTT
cdr3_aa: CASRTLAGGLNTGELFF

clone_size: few
v_call: TRBV7-9
j_call: TRBJ2-5
d_call: NA
cdr3_nt: TGTGCCAGCAGCTCCGGGACTCAAAATCGGGAGACCCAGTACTTC
cdr3_aa: CASSSGTQNRETQYF

clone_size: few
v_call: TRBV20-1
j_call: TRBJ2-2
d_call: TRBD1
cdr3_nt: TGCAGTGCAAGGACAGGGTCGGTCGGGGAGCTGTTTTTT
cdr3_aa: CSARTGSVGELFF

clone_size: few
v_call: TRBV5-1
j_call: TRBJ2-7
d_call: NA
cdr3_nt: TGCGCCAGCAGCTCCACAGGGCCTAGCCATTACGAGCAGTACTTC
cdr3_aa: CASSSTGPSHYEQYF

clone_size: few
v_call: TRBV7-2
j_call: TRBJ2-1
d_call: NA
cdr3_nt: TGTGCCAGCAGCCAGGGACCCACTGTAAATGAGCAGTTCTTC
cdr3_aa: CASSQGPTVNEQFF

clone_size: NA
v_call: TRBV4-2
j_call: TRBJ2-4
d_call: TRBD1
cdr3_nt: TGTGCCAGCAGCCAAGGCTGGGAGGGACAGGGGGCCAAAAACATTCAGTACTTC
cdr3_aa: CASSQGWEGQGAKNIQYF

clone_size: NA
v_call: TRBV7-9
j_call: TRBJ2-1
d_call: NA
cdr3_nt: TGTGCCAGCAGTTTTCCAGCCCCCTCCCCGTCTAATGAGCAGTTCTTC
cdr3_aa: CASSFPAPSPSNEQFF

clone_size: NA
v_call: TRBV7-8
j_call: TRBJ2-7
d_call: TRBD2
cdr3_nt: TGTGCCAGCAGCTGGGACTACAGACACACCTACGAGCAGTACTTC
cdr3_aa: CASSWDYRHTYEQYF

clone_size: few
v_call: TRBV29-1
j_call: TRBJ2-5
d_call: NA
cdr3_nt: TGCAGCGTTGTCTCCTTAAAAGAGACCCAGTACTTC
cdr3_aa: CSVVSLKETQYF

clone_size: NA
v_call: TRBV18
j_call: TRBJ1-4
d_call: NA
cdr3_nt: TGTGCCAGCTCCCAGAGAGGGGTTTCGGGTGAAAAACTGTTTTTT
cdr3_aa: CASSQRGVSGEKLFF

clone_size: few
v_call: TRBV11-2
j_call: TRBJ1-2
d_call: NA
cdr3_nt: TGTGCCAGCAGCGTAGTAGGAGGAGGGAACTATGGCTACACCTTC
cdr3_aa: CASSVVGGGNYGYTF

clone_size: many
v_call: TRBV5-1
j_call: TRBJ2-1
d_call: NA
cdr3_nt: TGCGCCAGCAGCTTGGCGGAGGGTTTGGATGAGCAGTTCTTC
cdr3_aa: CASSLAEGLDEQFF

clone_size: NA
v_call: TRBV12-3/TRBV12-4
j_call: TRBJ2-5
d_call: TRBD1
cdr3_nt: TGTGCCAGCAGTTTCCGACCCGGGACAGAAAAAGAGACCCAGTACTTC
cdr3_aa: CASSFRPGTEKETQYF

clone_size: few
v_call: TRBV7-2
j_call: TRBJ2-7
d_call: TRBD2
cdr3_nt: TGTGCCAGCAGCTTGACTAGCCTCTCCGGGGGGGAGTACTTC
cdr3_aa: CASSLTSLSGGEYF

clone_size: few
v_call: TRBV28
j_call: TRBJ1-2
d_call: TRBD1
cdr3_nt: TGTGCCAGCAGTCGGGGACAGGTGACCTATGGCTACACCTTC
cdr3_aa: CASSRGQVTYGYTF

clone_size: NA
v_call: TRBV5-1
j_call: TRBJ2-7
d_call: TRBD1
cdr3_nt: TGCGCCAGCAGCTTGGCTTCCGGGACAGGGACCTACGAGCAGTACTTC
cdr3_aa: CASSLASGTGTYEQYF

clone_size: NA
v_call: TRBV15
j_call: TRBJ2-1
d_call: TRBD2
cdr3_nt: TGTGCCACCAGCAGAGATAGGGCGGGGGGGGCGAGCGATGAGCAGTTCTTC
cdr3_aa: CATSRDRAGGASDEQFF

clone_size: many
v_call: TRBV12-3/TRBV12-4
j_call: TRBJ2-1
d_call: TRBD2
cdr3_nt: TGTGCCAGCAGTTTGGGCGGGGGGGTCGTGGATGAGCAGTTCTTC
cdr3_aa: CASSLGGGVVDEQFF

clone_size: NA
v_call: TRBV9
j_call: TRBJ1-1
d_call: NA
cdr3_nt: TGTGCCAGCAGCACTCACTCCGGGACCTTGAACACTGAAGCTTTCTTT
cdr3_aa: CASSTHSGTLNTEAFF

clone_size: few
v_call: TRBV12-3/TRBV12-4
j_call: TRBJ2-5
d_call: NA
cdr3_nt: TGTGCCAGCAGAGGGACCGCGTTTACCCAGTACTTC
cdr3_aa: CASRGTAFTQYF